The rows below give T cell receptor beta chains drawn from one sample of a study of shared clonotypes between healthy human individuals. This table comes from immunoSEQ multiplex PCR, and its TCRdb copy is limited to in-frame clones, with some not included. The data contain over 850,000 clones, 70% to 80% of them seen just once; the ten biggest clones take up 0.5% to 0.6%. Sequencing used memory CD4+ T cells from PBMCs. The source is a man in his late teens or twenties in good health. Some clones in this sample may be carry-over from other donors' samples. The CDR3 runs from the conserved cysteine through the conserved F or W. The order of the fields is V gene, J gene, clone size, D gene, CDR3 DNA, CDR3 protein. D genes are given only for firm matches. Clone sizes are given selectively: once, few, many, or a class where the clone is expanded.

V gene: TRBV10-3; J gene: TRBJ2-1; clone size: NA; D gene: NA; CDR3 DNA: TGTGCCATCAGTGGGTATGGGAATGAGCAGTTCTTC; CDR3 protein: CAISGYGNEQFF
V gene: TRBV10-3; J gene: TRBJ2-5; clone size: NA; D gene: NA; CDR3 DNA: TGTGCCATCAGTGAGTCTGGAGAGACCCAGTACTTC; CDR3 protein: CAISESGETQYF
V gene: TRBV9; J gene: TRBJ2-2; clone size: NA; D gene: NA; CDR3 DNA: TGTGCCAGCAGCGCCGTAGGGCTGGGGCCGAGCACCGGGGAGCTGTTTTTT; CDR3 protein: CASSAVGLGPSTGELFF
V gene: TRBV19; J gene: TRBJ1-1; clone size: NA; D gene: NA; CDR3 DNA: TGTGCCAGTAGGGCCCTTCCCGACAGCATGAACACTGAAGCTTTCTTT; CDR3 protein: CASRALPDSMNTEAFF
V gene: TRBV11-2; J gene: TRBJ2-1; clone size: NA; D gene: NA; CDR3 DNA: TGTGCCAGCAGCTTCGGGGAGCAGCAACGGCAGTTCTTC; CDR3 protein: CASSFGEQQRQFF
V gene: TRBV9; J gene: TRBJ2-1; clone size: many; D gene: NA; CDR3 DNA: TGTGCCAGCAGCGCGGATACGAGGGACAATGAGCAGTTCTTC; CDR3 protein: CASSADTRDNEQFF
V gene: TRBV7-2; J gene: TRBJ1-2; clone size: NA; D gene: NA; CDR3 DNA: TGTGCCAGCAGCTTAATCCCGACAGTAGAAGGCTACACCTTC; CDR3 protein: CASSLIPTVEGYTF
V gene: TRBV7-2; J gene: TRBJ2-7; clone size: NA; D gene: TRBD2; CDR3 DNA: TGTGCCAGCAGCTCAGGCGGGGGGCCCGAGCAGTACTTC; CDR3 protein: CASSSGGGPEQYF
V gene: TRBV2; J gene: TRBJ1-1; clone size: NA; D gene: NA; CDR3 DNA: TGTGCCAGCGAGGCTGCCCCGAACACTGAAGCTTTCTTT; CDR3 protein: CASEAAPNTEAFF
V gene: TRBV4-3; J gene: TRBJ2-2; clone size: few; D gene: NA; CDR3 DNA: TGCGCCAGCAGCCAAGTCCAAGGGGGAGGGCCGGGCACCGGGGAGCTGTTTTTT; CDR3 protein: CASSQVQGGGPGTGELFF
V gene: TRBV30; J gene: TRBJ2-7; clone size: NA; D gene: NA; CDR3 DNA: TGTGCCTGGAGTTCCCAGGTGGGGCATGAGCAGTACTTC; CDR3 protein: CAWSSQVGHEQYF
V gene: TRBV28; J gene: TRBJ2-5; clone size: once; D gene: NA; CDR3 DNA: TGTGCCAGCATCGAGGTCCAGGGATCAGAGACCCAGTACTTC; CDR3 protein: CASIEVQGSETQYF
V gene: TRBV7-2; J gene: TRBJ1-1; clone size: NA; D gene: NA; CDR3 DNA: TGTGCCAGCAGCCTCGGGGGGGCTGGGAACACTGAAGCTTTCTTT; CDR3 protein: CASSLGGAGNTEAFF
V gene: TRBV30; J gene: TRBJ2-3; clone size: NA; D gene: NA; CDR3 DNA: TGTGCCTGGGTGAGTCGCCGGTCCAGTCGTCAGTATTTT; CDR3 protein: CAWVSRRSSRQYF
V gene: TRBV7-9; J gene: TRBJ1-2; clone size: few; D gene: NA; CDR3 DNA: TGTGCCAGCAGCCCCGAGACACGTGGGGGCTACACCTTC; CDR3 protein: CASSPETRGGYTF
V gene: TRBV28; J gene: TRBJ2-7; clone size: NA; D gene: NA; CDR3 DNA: TGTGCCAGCAGTTTGCCACAGGTGGGCGAGCAGTACTTC; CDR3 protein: CASSLPQVGEQYF
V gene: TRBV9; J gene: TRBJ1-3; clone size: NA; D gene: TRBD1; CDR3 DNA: TGTGCCAGCAGCGTAGAGCCTCAACAGACAGGGGGGGACACCATATATTTT; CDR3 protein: CASSVEPQQTGGDTIYF
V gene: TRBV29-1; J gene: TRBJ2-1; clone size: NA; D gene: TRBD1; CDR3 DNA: TGCAGCGTTGCCCGGGACAGGGAGCAGTTCTTC; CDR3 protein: CSVARDREQFF
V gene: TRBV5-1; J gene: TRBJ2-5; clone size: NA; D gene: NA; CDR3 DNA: TGCGCCAGCAGGGGGGGCCTTAACCAAGAGACCCAGTACTTC; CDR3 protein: CASRGGLNQETQYF
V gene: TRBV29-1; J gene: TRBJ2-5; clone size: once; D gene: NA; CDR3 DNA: TGCAGCGTTGAAAAGGGCAGGGGAGGTGAGACCCAGTACTTC; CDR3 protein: CSVEKGRGGETQYF
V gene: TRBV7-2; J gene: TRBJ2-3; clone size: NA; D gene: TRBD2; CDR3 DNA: TGTGCCAGCAGCTCAACCGGGACTAGCCGCGATACGCAGTATTTT; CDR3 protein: CASSSTGTSRDTQYF
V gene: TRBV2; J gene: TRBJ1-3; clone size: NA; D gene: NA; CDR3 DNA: TGTGCCAGCAGCCGGGACTCCTTCTCTGGAAACACCATATATTTT; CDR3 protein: CASSRDSFSGNTIYF
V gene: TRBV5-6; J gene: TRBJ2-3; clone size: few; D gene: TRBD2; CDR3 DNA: TGTGCCAGCAGCTTCGGTTTAGCGGGACCCAGAGATACGCAGTATTTT; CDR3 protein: CASSFGLAGPRDTQYF
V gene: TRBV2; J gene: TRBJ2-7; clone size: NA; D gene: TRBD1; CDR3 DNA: TGTGCCAGCAGCAAGGACAGGGGGCGCCCCGAGCAGTACTTC; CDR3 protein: CASSKDRGRPEQYF
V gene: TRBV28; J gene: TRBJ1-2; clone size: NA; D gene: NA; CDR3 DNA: TGTGCCAGCAGTTCTCCGGGGGACCGCTATGGCTACACCTTC; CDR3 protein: CASSSPGDRYGYTF
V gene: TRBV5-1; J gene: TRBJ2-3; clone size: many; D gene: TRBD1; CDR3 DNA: TGCGCCAGCAGCAATGGACAGGGCGGCACAGATACGCAGTATTTT; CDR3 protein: CASSNGQGGTDTQYF
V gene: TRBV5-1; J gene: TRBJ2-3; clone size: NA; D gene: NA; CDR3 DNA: TGCGCCAGCAGCTTGGCGGGGGAAGATACGCAGTATTTT; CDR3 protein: CASSLAGEDTQYF
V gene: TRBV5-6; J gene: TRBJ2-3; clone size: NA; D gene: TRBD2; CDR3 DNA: TGTGCCAGCAGCTTGGCCGGGACTAGCGGGAGAAATACGCAGTATTTT; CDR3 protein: CASSLAGTSGRNTQYF
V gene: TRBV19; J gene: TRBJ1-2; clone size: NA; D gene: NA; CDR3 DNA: TGTGCCAGTAGTATAGGGGGGGCGCCCTATGGCTACACCTTC; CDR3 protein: CASSIGGAPYGYTF
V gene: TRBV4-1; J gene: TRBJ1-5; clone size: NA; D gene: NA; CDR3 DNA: TGCGCCAGCAGCCAAGTAGCCCACCCTACTGGCAATCAGCCCCAGCATTTT; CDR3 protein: CASSQVAHPTGNQPQHF
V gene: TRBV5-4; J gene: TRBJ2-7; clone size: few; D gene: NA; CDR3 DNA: TGTGCCAGCAGCTTGAGAAATTCCCCTTCCTACGAGCAGTACTTC; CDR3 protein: CASSLRNSPSYEQYF
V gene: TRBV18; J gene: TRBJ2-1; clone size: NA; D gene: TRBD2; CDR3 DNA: TGTGCCAGCTCACCACCGAGGCTAGCGGGAAACAATGAGCAGTTCTTC; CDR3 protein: CASSPPRLAGNNEQFF
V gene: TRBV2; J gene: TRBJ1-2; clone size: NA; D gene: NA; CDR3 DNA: TGTGCCAGCAGTTCCGGCAGCAACTATGGCTACACCTTC; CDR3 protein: CASSSGSNYGYTF
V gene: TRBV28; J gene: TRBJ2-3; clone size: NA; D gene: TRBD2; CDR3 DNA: TGTGCCAGCAGCCAAGGACTAGCGGGAGTGAGTACGACAGATACGCAGTATTTT; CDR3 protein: CASSQGLAGVSTTDTQYF
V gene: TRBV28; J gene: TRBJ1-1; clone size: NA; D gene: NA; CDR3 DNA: TGTGCCAGCAGTCCCGGAGGGGGGAGAAAGAACACTGAAGCTTTCTTT; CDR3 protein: CASSPGGGRKNTEAFF
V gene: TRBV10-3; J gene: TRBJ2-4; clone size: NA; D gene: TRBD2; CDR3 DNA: TGTGCCATCAGTGAAATAGAGGCTAGCGGGAGGGCCTCGGGTAGAAACATTCAGTACTTC; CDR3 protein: CAISEIEASGRASGRNIQYF
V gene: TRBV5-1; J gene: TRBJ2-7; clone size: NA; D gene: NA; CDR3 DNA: TGCGCCAGCAGCTCCGGCGAGTACGGGATCTACGAGCAGTACTTC; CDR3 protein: CASSSGEYGIYEQYF
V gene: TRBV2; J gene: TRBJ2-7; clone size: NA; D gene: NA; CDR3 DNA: TGTGCCAGCAGTGAACGGTTTAGGTACGAGCAGTACTTC; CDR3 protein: CASSERFRYEQYF
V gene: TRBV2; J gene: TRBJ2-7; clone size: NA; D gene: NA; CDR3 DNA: TGTGCCAGCACCAGCCTCTCCTACGAGCAGTACTTC; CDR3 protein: CASTSLSYEQYF
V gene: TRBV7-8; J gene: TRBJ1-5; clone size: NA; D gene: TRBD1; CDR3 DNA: TGTGCCAGCAGCTTTCCGGGGTACAGGGGCGGCAATCAGCCCCAGCATTTT; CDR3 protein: CASSFPGYRGGNQPQHF
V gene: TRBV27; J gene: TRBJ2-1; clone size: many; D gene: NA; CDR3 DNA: TGTGCCAGCAGACAAAATAGGGGGGCGGGCCTCTCCTACAATGAGCAGTTCTTC; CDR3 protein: CASRQNRGAGLSYNEQFF
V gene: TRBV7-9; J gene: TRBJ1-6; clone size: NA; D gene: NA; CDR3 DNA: TGTGCCACCCTGGAGGGGGGACCCAATTCACCCCTCCACTTT; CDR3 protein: CATLEGGPNSPLHF
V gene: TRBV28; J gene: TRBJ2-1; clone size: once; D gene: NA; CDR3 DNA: TGTGCCAGCAGTCCCTTTCCCGGGTTGGGGAGCTCCTACAATGAGCAGTTCTTC; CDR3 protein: CASSPFPGLGSSYNEQFF
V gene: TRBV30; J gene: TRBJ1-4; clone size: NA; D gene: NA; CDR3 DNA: TGTGCCTGGCGGGGACGGCCCAATGAAAAACTGTTTTTT; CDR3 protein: CAWRGRPNEKLFF
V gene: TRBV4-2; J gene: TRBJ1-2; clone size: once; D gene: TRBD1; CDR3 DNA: TGTGCCAGCAGCCAAAGAGGGGGGACAGGGGCTGGCTACACCTTC; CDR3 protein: CASSQRGGTGAGYTF
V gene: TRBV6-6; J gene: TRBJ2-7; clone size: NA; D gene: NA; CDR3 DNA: TGTGCCAGCAGTTACGATCGGCAGGGGATATACGAGCAGTACTTC; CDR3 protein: CASSYDRQGIYEQYF
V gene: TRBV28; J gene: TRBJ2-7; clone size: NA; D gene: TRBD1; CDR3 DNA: TGTGCCAGCAGCAGTCCGGGACAGGCTCTTGAGCAGTACTTC; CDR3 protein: CASSSPGQALEQYF
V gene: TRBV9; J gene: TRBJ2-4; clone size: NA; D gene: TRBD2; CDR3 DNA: TGTGCCAGCAGCGTAGATTTAGCGGGGGGGCTCGGTGACATTCAGTACTTC; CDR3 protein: CASSVDLAGGLGDIQYF
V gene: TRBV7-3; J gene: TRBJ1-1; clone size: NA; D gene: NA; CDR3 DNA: TGTGCCAGCAGCTTGGGGGCGCCGAGCACTGAAGCTTTCTTT; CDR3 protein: CASSLGAPSTEAFF
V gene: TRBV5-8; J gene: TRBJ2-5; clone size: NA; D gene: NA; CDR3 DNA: TGTGCCAGCAACTTGCGGGCCACCCGGGAGACCCAGTACTTC; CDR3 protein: CASNLRATRETQYF
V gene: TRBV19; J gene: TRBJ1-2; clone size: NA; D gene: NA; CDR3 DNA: TGTGCCAGTAGTAGGAGGCAAATATACTATGGCTACACCTTC; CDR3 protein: CASSRRQIYYGYTF
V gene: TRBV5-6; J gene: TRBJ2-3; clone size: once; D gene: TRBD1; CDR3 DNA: TGTGCCAGCAGCTTGCGGTCCACAGGGGGAGGCACAGATACGCAGTATTTT; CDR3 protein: CASSLRSTGGGTDTQYF
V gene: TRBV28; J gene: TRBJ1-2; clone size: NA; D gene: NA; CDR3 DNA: TGTGCCAGCAGTCCCAGGCAGGGAGGGGACTATGGCTACACCTTC; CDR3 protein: CASSPRQGGDYGYTF
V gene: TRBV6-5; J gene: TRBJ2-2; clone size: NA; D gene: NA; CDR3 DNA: TGTGCCAGCAGTCCCTCTAGGTTGGGGGCCGGGGAGCTGTTTTTT; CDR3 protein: CASSPSRLGAGELFF
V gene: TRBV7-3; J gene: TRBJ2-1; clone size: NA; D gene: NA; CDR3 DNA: TGTGCCAGCAGCCCGGGACAAGGGGAGCAGTTCTTC; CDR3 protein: CASSPGQGEQFF
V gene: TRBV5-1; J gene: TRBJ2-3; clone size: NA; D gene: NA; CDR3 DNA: TGCGCCAGCAGTGGGGAAGAGGATACGCAGTATTTT; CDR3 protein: CASSGEEDTQYF
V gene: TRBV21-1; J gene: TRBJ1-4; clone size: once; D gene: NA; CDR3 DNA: TGTGCCAGCAGCACTGACCCGGCACGGCAAGTAAATGAAAAACTGTTTTTT; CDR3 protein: CASSTDPARQVNEKLFF
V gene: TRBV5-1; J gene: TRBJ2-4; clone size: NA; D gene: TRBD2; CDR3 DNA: TGCGCCAGCAGCCAAGAGGGAGGGCGGTCCATTCAGTACTTC; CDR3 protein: CASSQEGGRSIQYF
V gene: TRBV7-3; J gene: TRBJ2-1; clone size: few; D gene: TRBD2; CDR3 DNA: TGTGCCAGCAGCTTAAGTTTCGGGGAGGGGTACAATGAGCAGTTCTTC; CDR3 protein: CASSLSFGEGYNEQFF
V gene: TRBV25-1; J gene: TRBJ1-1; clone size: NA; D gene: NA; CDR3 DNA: TGTGCCAGCAGTGAATATCGCGGTGGGACTAGGACTTTCTTT; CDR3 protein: CASSEYRGGTRTFF